This T cell receptor beta chain is from a study of cytomegalovirus exposure and HLA in healthy donors. As regards this clone: Its target is unknown.

This CDR3 is built from 13 residues. Germline V CDR1 and CDR2: SGHRS, YFSETQ. Trimming stripped 4 bases from V and 3 bases from J, with 10 bases between. PCR used 60 Vbeta primers and 13 Jbeta primers. Source study methods: Unique TCR beta chains numbered 60 million to 100 million in a later analysis, with 10 million to 14 million shared. TCRdb keeps only in-frame clones here, not all; method: immunoSEQ multiplex PCR. Clone size and V and J calls were adopted from that table, with D and trimming inferred from the DNA. This table has about 130,000 clones, more than 80% appearing once. Overall study results and limits: Within an earlier analysis, most TCR beta V segments proved productive either about 87% or about 30% of the time. The study put 150 to 200 TCR beta chains on its list as cytomegalovirus-associated.

The source material was PBMCs. The chain has TRBV5-1 and TRBJ1-1; D is undetermined. This clonotype originated in a woman aged 30 to 39 in good health and CMV-seropositive. In DNA form, the CDR3 reads TGCGCCAGCAGCGCGGGCAAGGACACTGAAGCTTTCTTT. Amino acids: CASSAGKDTEAFF.